The 5 T cell receptor beta chains presented below share a single source sample, sequenced in a study of T cells in Graves' hyperthyroidism and ophthalmopathy. RNA transcripts served as the template for amplifying TCR beta CDR3 regions. The HTBI primer set was used in a first-round RT-PCR of the TCR CDR3. TCRdb re-derived calls from the multiplex PCR reads in MiXCR, one entry per CDR3 protein. This table has 300,000 to 350,000 distinct CDR3 sequences, about 20% appearing once. Sequences were obtained from blood. Receptors were obtained from a woman in her 50s with Graves' hyperthyroidism.

This clonotype has at least ten counts. The genes are TRBV20-1 and TRBJ2-3; D gene ambiguous. The CDR3 spans 14 residues. The germline V and J ends were trimmed by 6 bases and 2 bases, with 15 bases remaining between them. CDR1 and CDR2 (germline): DFQATT, SNEGSKA (reference sequence). The CDR3 sequence is CSAPLGGITDTQYF. The CDR3 bases are TGCAGTGCCCCGTTAGGCGGAATCACAGATACGCAGTATTTT.

The chain links TRBV5-4 to TRBJ2-7, with 16 positions matching TRBD2. The CDR3 contains 16 residues. Germline V lookup: CDR1 SGHNT, CDR2 YYREEE (reference sequence). V gave up 4 bases and J gave up 5 bases; unmatched junction bases: 6. The CDR3 DNA sequence: TGTGCCAGCAGCGAGGGACTAGCGGGGGGGCTCAACGAGCAGTACGTC. Translated: CASSEGLAGGLNEQYV.

This clonotype was seen only a few times. The V and J genes are TRBV5-1 and TRBJ1-5; D unresolved. There are 12 residues in the CDR3. V dropped 6 bases and J dropped 10 bases, with 14 bases sitting between them. Germline lookup yields CDR1 SGHRS and CDR2 YFSETQ. CDR3 DNA: TGCGCCAGCATCTCCGGATCATGCCCCCAGCATTTT. Amino acids: CASISGSCPQHF.

V gene TRBV5-6 combines with J gene TRBJ1-5; no definite D call. Germline V gene data show CDR1 as SGHDT and CDR2 as YYEEEE. This CDR3 region has 14 residues. Between the trimmed V and J ends, which lost 1 base and 6 bases, there was a span of 11 bases. DNA for the CDR3: TGTGCCAGCAGCTTGTCCCCAAGTCCTCAGCCCCAGCATTTT. As protein: CASSLSPSPQPQHF.

In the case of this clonotype: Since a much larger clone is just one base distant, this may be a read error. CDR3 region: CASSVDRGDTQYF. CDR3 sequence (DNA): TGTGCCAGCAGCGTAGACAGGGGGGATACCCAGTACTTC. The rearrangement links TRBV11-2 to TRBJ2-5, with TRBD1 matching over 9 bases. The germline gives CDR1 SGHAT, CDR2 FQNNGV. CDR3 length: 13 residues.